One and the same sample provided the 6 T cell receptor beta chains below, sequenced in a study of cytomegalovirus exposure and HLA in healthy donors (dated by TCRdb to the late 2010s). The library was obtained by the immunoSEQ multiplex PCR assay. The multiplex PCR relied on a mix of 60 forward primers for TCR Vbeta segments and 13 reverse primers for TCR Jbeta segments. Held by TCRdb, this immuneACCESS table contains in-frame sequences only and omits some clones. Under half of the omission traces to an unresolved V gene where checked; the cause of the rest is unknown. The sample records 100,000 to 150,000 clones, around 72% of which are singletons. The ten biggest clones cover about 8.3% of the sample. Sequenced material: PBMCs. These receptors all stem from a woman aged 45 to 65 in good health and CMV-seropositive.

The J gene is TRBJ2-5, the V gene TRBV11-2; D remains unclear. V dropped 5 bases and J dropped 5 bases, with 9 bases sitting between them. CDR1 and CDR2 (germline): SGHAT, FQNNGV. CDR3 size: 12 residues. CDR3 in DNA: TGTGCCAGCAGCCCCGAGAGGGAGACCCAGTACTTC. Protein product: CASSPERETQYF. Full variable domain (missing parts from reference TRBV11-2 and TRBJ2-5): EAGVAQSPRYKIIEKRQSVAFWCNPISGHATLYWYQQILGQGPKLLIQFQNNGVVDDSQLPKDRFSAERLKGVDSTLKIQPAKLEDSAVYLCASSPERETQYFGPGTRLLVL.

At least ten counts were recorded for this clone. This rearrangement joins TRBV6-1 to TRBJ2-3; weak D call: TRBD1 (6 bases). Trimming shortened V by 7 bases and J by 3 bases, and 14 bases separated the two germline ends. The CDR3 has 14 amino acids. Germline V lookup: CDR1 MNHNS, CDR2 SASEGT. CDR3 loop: CASTWDTSTDTQYF. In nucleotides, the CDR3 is TGTGCCAGCACCTGGGACACCTCGACAGATACGCAGTATTTT.

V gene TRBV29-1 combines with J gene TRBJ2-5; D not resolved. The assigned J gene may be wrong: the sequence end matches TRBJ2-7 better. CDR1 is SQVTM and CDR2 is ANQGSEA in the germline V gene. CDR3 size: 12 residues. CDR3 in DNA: TGCAGCGTTGGAGCAGACTCATACGAGCAGTACTTC. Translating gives CSVGADSYEQYF.

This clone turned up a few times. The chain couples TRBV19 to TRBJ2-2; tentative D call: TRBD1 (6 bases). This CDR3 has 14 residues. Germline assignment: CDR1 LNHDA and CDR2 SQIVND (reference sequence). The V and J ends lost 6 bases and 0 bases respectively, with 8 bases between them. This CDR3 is CASSRGPNTGELFF. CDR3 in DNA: TGTGCCAGTAGCAGGGGACCGAACACCGGGGAGCTGTTTTTT.

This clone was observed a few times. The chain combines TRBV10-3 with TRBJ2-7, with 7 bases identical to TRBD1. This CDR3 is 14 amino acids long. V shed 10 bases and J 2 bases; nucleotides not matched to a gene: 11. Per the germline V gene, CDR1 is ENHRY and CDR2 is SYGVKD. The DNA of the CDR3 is TGTGCCAAATTTGAGGGGGCGCCCGCCTACGAGCAGTACTTC. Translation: CAKFEGAPAYEQYF.

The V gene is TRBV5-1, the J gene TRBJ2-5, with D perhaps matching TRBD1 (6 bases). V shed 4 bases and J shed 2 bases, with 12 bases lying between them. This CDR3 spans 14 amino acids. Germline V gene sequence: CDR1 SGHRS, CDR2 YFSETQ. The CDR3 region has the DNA TGCGCCAGCAGCCAGACAGGCCTTCAAGAGACCCAGTACTTC. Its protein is CASSQTGLQETQYF.